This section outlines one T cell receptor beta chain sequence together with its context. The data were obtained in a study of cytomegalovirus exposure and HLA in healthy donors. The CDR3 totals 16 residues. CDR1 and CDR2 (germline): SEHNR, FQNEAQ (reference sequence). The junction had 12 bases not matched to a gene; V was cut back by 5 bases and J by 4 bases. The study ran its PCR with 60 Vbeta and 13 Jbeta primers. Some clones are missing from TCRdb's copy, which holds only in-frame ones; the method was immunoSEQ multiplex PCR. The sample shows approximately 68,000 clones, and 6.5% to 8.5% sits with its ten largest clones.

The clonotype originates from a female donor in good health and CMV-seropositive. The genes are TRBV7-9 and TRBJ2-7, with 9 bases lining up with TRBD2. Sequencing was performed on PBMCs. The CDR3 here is CASSPLAGGQLYEQYF. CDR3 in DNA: TGTGCCAGCAGCCCCCTGGCGGGGGGGCAATTATACGAGCAGTACTTC.